One and the same sample provided the 9 T cell receptor beta chains below, sequenced in a study of cytomegalovirus exposure and HLA in healthy donors. Only in-frame clones appear in the TCRdb table, and some are missing; sequencing was by immunoSEQ multiplex PCR. The data show under 110,000 clones, about nine tenths seen once. Sequenced sample: PBMCs. Receptor source: a woman younger than 35 in good health and CMV-seropositive.

CDR3 nucleotide sequence: TGTGCCAGCAGCTTAGTGGTGACTAGCGGGGGCCTCCACTCCTACGAGCAGTACTTC. Translation: CASSLVVTSGGLHSYEQYF. This sequence joins TRBV7-9 and TRBJ2-7, with 12 bases identical to TRBD2. The V gene's germline CDR1 is SEHNR and CDR2 FQNEAQ (reference sequence). The ends lost 1 base at V and 0 bases at J; junction bases unmatched: 10. CDR3 length: 19 residues. Based on the CDR3 plus reference TRBV7-9 and TRBJ2-7, the full variable domain is DTGVSQNPRHKITKRGQNVTFRCDPISEHNRLYWYRQTLGQGPEFLTYFQNEAQLEKSRLLSDRFSAERPKGSFSTLEIQRTEQGDSAMYLCASSLVVTSGGLHSYEQYFGPGTRLTVT.

This rearrangement joins TRBV11-2 to TRBJ1-6, with TRBD1 identical over 9 bases. This CDR3 spans 14 amino acids. CDR1 SGHAT and CDR2 FQNNGV come from the germline V gene. The ends lost 5 bases at V and 9 bases at J; junction bases unmatched: 5. In DNA form, the CDR3 reads TGTGCCAGCAGCCCGGACAGGGGCTTTTCACCCCTCCACTTT. Protein product: CASSPDRGFSPLHF.

The chain combines TRBV27 with TRBJ2-1; D may be TRBD2 (7 bases). Trimming took 6 bases from V and 2 from J, leaving 14 bases between them. The CDR3 covers 15 residues. Germline CDR1 and CDR2: MNHEY and SMNVEV (reference sequence). CDR3 DNA: TGTGCCAGCAGCGACCCCGGGGGGCCCTACAATGAGCAGTTCTTC. Translation: CASSDPGGPYNEQFF.

The V gene is TRBV7-9, the J gene TRBJ2-1, with 9 bases aligning to TRBD2. The V and J ends lost 6 bases and 2 bases, in that order; junction bases with no gene match: 5. Germline V gene sequence: CDR1 SEHNR, CDR2 FQNEAQ (reference sequence). The CDR3 has 15 residues. CDR3 bases: TGTGCCAGCAGTAACCTAGCGGGACCCTACAATGAGCAGTTCTTC. This encodes CASSNLAGPYNEQFF.

V usage is TRBV7-9 and J usage is TRBJ1-4; 8 bases map to TRBD1. CDR3 length: 14 amino acids. Germline values: CDR1 SEHNR, CDR2 FQNEAQ (reference sequence). With 5 bases clipped from V and 4 bases from J, the junction kept 3 bases outside the gene matches. CDR3 residues: CASSPGQGNEKLFF. CDR3 DNA sequence: TGTGCCAGCAGCCCCGGACAGGGTAATGAAAAACTGTTTTTT. The full variable domain, its missing parts supplied by reference TRBV7-9 and TRBJ1-4, is DTGVSQNPRHKITKRGQNVTFRCDPISEHNRLYWYRQTLGQGPEFLTYFQNEAQLEKSRLLSDRFSAERPKGSFSTLEIQRTEQGDSAMYLCASSPGQGNEKLFFGSGTQLSVL.

About this clone: At the DNA level, this CDR3 is encoded by other sequences in the same sample as well. The rearrangement uses TRBV18 and TRBJ1-1; the D gene is possibly TRBD1 (6 bases). Germline V lookup: CDR1 KGHSH, CDR2 LQKENI. The CDR3 length is 13 residues. V lost 6 bases to trimming and J lost 2 bases, with 10 bases between them. In DNA, the CDR3 is TGTGCCAGCTCCAGGGGTCAAAACACTGAAGCTTTCTTT. Translating gives CASSRGQNTEAFF.

V is TRBV29-1 and J is TRBJ2-3; no firm D call. Germline V CDR1 and CDR2: SQVTM, ANQGSEA. The CDR3 has 15 amino acids. Trimming left V 1 base short and J 5 bases short, with 16 bases between. The CDR3 reads CSVEVRPEVRDTQYF. The CDR3 region has the DNA TGCAGCGTTGAAGTGAGACCCGAGGTACGAGATACGCAGTATTTT.

J is TRBJ2-5 and V is TRBV4-1, with 7 nucleotides matching TRBD1. The CDR3 has 14 residues. V lost 2 bases to trimming and J lost 5 bases; unmatched junction nucleotides: 5. CDR1 is MGHRA, CDR2 YSYEKL, per germline. CDR3 sequence reads: CASSQTQGWETQYF. CDR3 sequence (DNA): TGCGCCAGCAGCCAAACACAGGGGTGGGAGACCCAGTACTTC.

The chain combines TRBV6-5 with TRBJ1-4; D is perhaps TRBD1 (5 bases). CDR1 is MNHEY and CDR2 is SVGAGI in the germline V gene. This CDR3 region has 15 residues. Trimming cost V 5 bases and J 8 bases, with 18 bases left between them. The DNA for the CDR3 is TGTGCCAGCAGTGGCACGGGGGGAATGCGAGAAAAACTGTTTTTT. Translation gives CASSGTGGMREKLFF.